A single T cell receptor (beta chain) is shown here with its context. Its binding antigen is unknown. It has no much larger one-base neighbor in the sample; base qualities were not kept. This sample stems from a study of blood T cells in healthy people across ages (dated by TCRdb to the mid-2010s). In terms of the full investigation: Template switching captured roughly one uniquely barcoded TCR beta cDNA molecule per two T cells in model experiments. The study measured age-related changes in TCR beta repertoire diversity using deep sequencing normalized with unique cDNA molecular identifiers. Four age groups were formed from the donors: young (average about 16 years), middle-aged (around 37), aged (roughly 59) and long-lived (more than 75). Donors of different ages were randomly distributed across sequencing lanes to avoid experimental bias. The study analyzed two additional independent replicas of 1 million unique cDNA reads from the same blood draw for two donors, one aged 18 to 30 and one aged 80 or older. Broader findings and caveats from the paper: Observed TCR beta diversity per million T cells fell roughly linearly with age, and a significant reduction was already apparent by age about 36. The long-lived group showed more naive CD4+ T cells, fewer expanded clones and increased TCR diversity than the aged group, suggesting age selection. Because donor CMV infection status was unknown, age-related changes in expanded clonotypes were potentially confounded. Observed TCR beta diversity correlated strongly with the percentage of naive T cells measured by flow cytometry. Because profiling used bulk unsorted PBMCs, naive and antigen-experienced compartments could not be compared conclusively. Total diversity estimates from one million sequenced T cells were considered lower bounds and underestimates.

The donors were 40 or so Caucasian individuals from Russia, aged 6 to 90 years, who were systemically healthy. Roughly 10 milliliters of peripheral blood were drawn from each donor into EDTA-treated Vacutainer tubes. Ficoll-Paque density-gradient centrifugation was used to isolate PBMCs, with at least 7 million per sample. Total RNA was extracted from PBMCs with Trizol reagent, with at least 6 micrograms obtained per sample. Naive CD45RAhigh/CD27high T cell percentages were measured by flow cytometry on a PBMC aliquot from every donor. Libraries were made using 5' RACE. The instrument was an Illumina HiSeq 2500. A second PCR of roughly 7 to 11 cycles was performed with a sample-barcoded 5' primer and a J-beta primer mix. Each TCR beta cDNA molecule received a unique molecular identifier from a template-switch 5' adaptor carrying 12 random nucleotides. Each sample yielded at least 2.5 million CDR3-containing paired-end reads. First-strand cDNA synthesis was performed from all RNA using the Mint cDNA synthesis kit, with priming by a TRBC-specific oligonucleotide. After uracil-DNA glycosylase treatment, a first 18-cycle PCR used universal primers M1SS and BC2_uni_R on all cDNA. As for the original processing: Normalization of each sample was performed by random selection of 1 million high-quality reads, each carrying a distinct molecular identifier. Instead of being binned into consensus sequences, reads that shared molecular identifiers were thrown out. MiTCR, set to a Q25 quality threshold and the strictest error-elimination algorithm, was used for CDR3 identification, clonotype clustering and error correction. A nonparametric unseen species model with Euler transformation was used to estimate lower-bound total TCR beta diversity. TCRdb's own reprocessing of the public reads used fastp at Q25 and MiXCR and kept productive beta chains. Rows matching on CDR3 protein sequence are summarized as one entry with the most common DNA and genes. These V and J calls derive from TCRdb rather than the authors' analysis. Present in this sample are some 860,000 distinct CDR3 sequences, more than 50% of which were seen just once. The ten biggest clones cover under 30% of the sample.

CDR1 DFQATT and CDR2 SNEGSKA were looked up in the germline V gene (reference sequence). Germline trimming amounts to 6 bases on V and 5 bases on J, with 8 as the count of junction bases outside the gene matches. The CDR3 contains 15 residues, cysteine and phenylalanine counted. Only CDR3 DNA is held: 45 bases, read in frame from base 1. Recombination connected TRBV20-1 to TRBJ2-3; 13 nucleotides in the junction match TRBD2. Sample: blood. This clonotype was sampled from a man aged 35 to 55 in good health. CDR3 reads: CSAGTSGNSVDTQYF. The nucleotides are TGCAGTGCCGGGACTAGCGGGAATTCTGTAGATACGCAGTATTTT.